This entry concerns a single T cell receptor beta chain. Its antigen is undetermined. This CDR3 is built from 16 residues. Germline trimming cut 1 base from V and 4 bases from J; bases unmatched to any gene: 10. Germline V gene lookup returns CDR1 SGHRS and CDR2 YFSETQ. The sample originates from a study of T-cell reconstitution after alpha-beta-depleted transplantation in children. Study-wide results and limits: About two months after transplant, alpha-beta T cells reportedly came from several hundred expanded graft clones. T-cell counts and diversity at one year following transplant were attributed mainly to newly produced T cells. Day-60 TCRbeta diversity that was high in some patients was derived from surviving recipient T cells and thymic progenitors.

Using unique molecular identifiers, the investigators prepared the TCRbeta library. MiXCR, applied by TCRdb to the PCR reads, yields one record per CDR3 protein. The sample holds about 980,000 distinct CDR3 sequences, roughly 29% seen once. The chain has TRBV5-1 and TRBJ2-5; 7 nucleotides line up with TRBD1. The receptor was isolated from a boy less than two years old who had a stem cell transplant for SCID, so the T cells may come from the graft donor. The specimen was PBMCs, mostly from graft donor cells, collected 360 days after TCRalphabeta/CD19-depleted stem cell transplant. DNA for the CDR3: TGCGCCAGCAGCTTGCCCTCTCAGGGGGTGGGAGAGACCCAGTACTTC. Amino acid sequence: CASSLPSQGVGETQYF.